The T cell receptor beta chain described here comes from a study of a mutant IDH1 vaccine in newly diagnosed glioma. Study background: Initiation of the vaccine course occurred 4-6 weeks after radiotherapy alone, or alongside temozolomide cycles. Patients were pretreated with radiotherapy, temozolomide, or both, mostly both. The timing of visit V12 was week 35, and that of visit V13 was week 47.

In regard to this clone: What it binds is unknown.

Data came from immunoSEQ multiplex PCR; TCRdb stores just in-frame clones and leaves some out. The sample lists some 42,000 clones, around 83% occurring once. The time point was: week 35, safety follow-up. Each vaccine dose was 300 ug of mutant IDH1 20-mer peptide, with topical imiquimod. The material was PBMCs, obtained from a glioma patient whose treatment included an IDH1 peptide vaccine. The sequence was collected from a woman aged 45-65 years with glioma.

This chain's CDR3 is CASSYRQGAYEQYF. The CDR3 coding sequence is TGTGCCAGCAGTTACCGACAGGGGGCCTACGAGCAGTACTTC. This chain joins TRBV6-5 and TRBJ2-7, with 9 bases matching TRBD1. The germline V gene encodes CDR1 MNHEY and CDR2 SVGAGI. The CDR3 consists of 14 residues. V lost 2 bases to trimming and J lost 2 bases; unmatched junction nucleotides: 1.